The clone carrying this T cell receptor beta chain was seen repeatedly, ten times or more. Its antigen is unidentified. The data are from a study of glioma-infiltrating T cells. General study findings and limits: Above-expected tissue-blood divergence occurred in all gliomas, most in low-grade ones. CDR3 overlap between tissue and blood was very small.

This CDR3 is built from 16 residues. The trim removed 5 bases at V and 3 bases at J, leaving 16 bases unmatched. In germline, CDR1 is DFQATT, CDR2 SNEGSKA (reference sequence). TCR alpha and beta CDR3 regions were amplified from RNA using iRepertoire nested multiplex PCR. TCRdb analysed the multiplex PCR reads with MiXCR anew, one entry per CDR3 protein. The sample yields over 70,000 distinct CDR3 sequences, around 23% seen once. The sample was glioma tissue, nonneoplastic brain tissue, or PBMCs (not recorded which). This chain joins TRBV20-1 and TRBJ2-7; 7 bases are shared with TRBD1. This TCR derives from a human donor with low-grade glioma or glioblastoma, undergoing nonglioma brain surgery, or in good health (not recorded which). CDR3 bases: TGCAGTGCTTTTCGATATGGACAGGTGCCGAGCTACGAGCAGTACTTC. It is translated as CSAFRYGQVPSYEQYF.